This entry concerns a single T cell receptor (beta chain). No antigen is known for it. This entry is derived from a study of T cells in Graves' hyperthyroidism and ophthalmopathy. Study-wide findings and caveats: A 13 V-J model separated ophthalmopathy from stable hyperthyroidism. Prediction of ophthalmopathy progression came a median around 7.1 months pre-onset. In the blood, most expanded thyroid clonotypes above 0.001 appeared as well.

From RNA transcripts, TCR beta CDR3 regions were amplified. The HTBI primer set drove a first-round RT-PCR of the TCR CDR3. TCRdb processed the multiplex PCR reads anew with MiXCR; each CDR3 protein has one entry. The data show about 500,000 distinct CDR3 sequences, 15% to 20% seen once. The CDR3 totals 14 residues. Germline-derived CDR1 and CDR2 are SEHNR and FQNEAQ (reference sequence). The trim removed 6 bases at V and 3 bases at J, leaving 6 bases unmatched. The sequenced sample was blood. This chain links TRBV7-9 with TRBJ2-5; 8 nucleotides match TRBD2. The receptor comes from a woman aged 25 to 39 with Graves' ophthalmopathy. CDR3: CASRHPGLEETQYF. DNA of the CDR3: TGTGCCAGCAGACACCCGGGACTAGAAGAGACCCAGTACTTC. The entire variable domain, with the rest obtained from reference TRBV7-9 and TRBJ2-5, is as follows: DTGVSQNPRHKITKRGQNVTFRCDPISEHNRLYWYRQTLGQGPEFLTYFQNEAQLEKSRLLSDRFSAERPKGSFSTLEIQRTEQGDSAMYLCASRHPGLEETQYFGPGTRLLVL.